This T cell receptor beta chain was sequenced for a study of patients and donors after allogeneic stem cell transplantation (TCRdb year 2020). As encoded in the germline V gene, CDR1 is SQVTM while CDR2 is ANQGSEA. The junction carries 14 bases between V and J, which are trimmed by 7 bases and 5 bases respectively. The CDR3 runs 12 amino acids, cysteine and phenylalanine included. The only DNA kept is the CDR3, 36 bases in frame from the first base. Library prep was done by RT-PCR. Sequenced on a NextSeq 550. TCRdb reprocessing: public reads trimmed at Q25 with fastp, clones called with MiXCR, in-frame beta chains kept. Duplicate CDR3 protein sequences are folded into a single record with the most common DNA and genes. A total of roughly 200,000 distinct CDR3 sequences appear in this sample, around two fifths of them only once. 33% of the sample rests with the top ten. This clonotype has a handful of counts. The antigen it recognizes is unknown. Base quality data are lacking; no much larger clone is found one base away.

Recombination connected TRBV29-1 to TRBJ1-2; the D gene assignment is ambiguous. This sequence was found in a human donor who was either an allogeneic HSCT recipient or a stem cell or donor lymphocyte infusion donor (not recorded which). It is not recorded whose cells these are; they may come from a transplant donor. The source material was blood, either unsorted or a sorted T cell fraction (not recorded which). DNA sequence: TGCAGCGCCTCGGTGGGAGAGTATGGCTACACCTTC. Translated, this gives CSASVGEYGYTF.